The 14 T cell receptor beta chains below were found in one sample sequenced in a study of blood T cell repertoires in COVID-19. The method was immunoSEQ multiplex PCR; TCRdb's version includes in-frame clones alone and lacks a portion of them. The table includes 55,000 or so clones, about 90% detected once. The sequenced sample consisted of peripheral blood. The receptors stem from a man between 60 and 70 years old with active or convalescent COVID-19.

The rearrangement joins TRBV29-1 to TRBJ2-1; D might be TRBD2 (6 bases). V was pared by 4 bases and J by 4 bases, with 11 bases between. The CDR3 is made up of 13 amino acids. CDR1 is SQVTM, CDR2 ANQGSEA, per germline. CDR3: CSVGRGQYNEQFF. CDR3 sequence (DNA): TGCAGCGTTGGGAGGGGCCAGTACAATGAGCAGTTCTTC.

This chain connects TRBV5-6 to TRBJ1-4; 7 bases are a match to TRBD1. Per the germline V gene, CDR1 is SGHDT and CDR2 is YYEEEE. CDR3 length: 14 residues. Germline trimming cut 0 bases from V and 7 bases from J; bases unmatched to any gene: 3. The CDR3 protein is CASSLETGSEKLFF. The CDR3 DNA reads TGTGCCAGCAGCTTGGAGACAGGGAGTGAAAAACTGTTTTTT.

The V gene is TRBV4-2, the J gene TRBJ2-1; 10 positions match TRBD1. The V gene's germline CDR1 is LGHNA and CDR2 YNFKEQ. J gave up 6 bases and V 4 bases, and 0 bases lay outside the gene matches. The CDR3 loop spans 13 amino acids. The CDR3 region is CASSRQGANEQFF. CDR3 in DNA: TGTGCCAGCAGCCGACAGGGGGCCAATGAGCAGTTCTTC.

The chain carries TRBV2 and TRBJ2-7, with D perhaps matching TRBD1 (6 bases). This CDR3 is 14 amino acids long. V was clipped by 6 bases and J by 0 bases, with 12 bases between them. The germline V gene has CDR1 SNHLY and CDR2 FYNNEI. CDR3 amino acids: CASRGDTSSYEQYF. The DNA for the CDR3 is TGTGCCAGCAGGGGGGACACGAGCTCCTACGAGCAGTACTTC.

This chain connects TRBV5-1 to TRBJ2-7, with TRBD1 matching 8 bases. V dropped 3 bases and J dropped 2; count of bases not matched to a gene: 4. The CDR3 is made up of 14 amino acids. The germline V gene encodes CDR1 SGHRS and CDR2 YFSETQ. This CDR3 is CASSSGQGTYEQYF. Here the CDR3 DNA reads TGCGCCAGCAGCTCAGGACAGGGAACCTACGAGCAGTACTTC.

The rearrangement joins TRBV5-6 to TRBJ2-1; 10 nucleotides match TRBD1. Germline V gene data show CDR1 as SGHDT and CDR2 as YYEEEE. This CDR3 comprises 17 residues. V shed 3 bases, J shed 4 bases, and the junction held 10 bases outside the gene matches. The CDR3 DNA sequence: TGTGCCAGCAGCTCGGACGCCGGGACAGGGGAATACAATGAGCAGTTCTTC. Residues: CASSSDAGTGEYNEQFF.

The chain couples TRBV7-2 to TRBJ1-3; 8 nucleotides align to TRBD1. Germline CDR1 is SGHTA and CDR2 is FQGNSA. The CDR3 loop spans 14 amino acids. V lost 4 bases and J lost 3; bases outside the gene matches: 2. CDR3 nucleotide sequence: TGTGCCAGCAGCTCGGGGACAGGTGGAAACACCATATATTTT. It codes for CASSSGTGGNTIYF.

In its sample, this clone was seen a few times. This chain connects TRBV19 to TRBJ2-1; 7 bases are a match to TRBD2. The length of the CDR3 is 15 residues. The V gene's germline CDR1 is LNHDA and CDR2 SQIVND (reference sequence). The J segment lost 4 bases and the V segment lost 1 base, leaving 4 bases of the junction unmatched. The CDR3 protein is CASSIGTSAYNEQFF. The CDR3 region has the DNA TGTGCCAGTAGTATAGGCACTAGCGCGTACAATGAGCAGTTCTTC.

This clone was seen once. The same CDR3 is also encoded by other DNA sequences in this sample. The chain's CDR3 is CASSGQGANYGYTF. As DNA, the CDR3 is TGTGCCAGCAGTGGACAGGGGGCTAACTATGGCTACACCTTC. V usage is TRBV6-2 or TRBV6-3 and J usage is TRBJ1-2; 10 bases match TRBD1. CDR1 is MNHEY and CDR2 is SVGEGT in the germline V gene. V trimming: 5 bases; J trimming: 0 bases; junction bases outside the gene matches: 0. The length of the CDR3 is 14 residues.

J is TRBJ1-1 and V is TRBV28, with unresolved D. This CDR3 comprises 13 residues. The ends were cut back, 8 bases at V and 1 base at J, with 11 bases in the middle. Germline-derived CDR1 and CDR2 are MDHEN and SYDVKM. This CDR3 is CASWARKNTEAFF. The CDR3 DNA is TGTGCCAGCTGGGCCCGTAAGAACACTGAAGCTTTCTTT.

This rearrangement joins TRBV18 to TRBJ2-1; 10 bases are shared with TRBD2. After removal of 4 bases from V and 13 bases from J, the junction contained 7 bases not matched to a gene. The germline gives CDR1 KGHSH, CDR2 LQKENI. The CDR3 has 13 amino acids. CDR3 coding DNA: TGTGCCAGCTCACGAACTAGCGGGGACCCTCAGTTCTTC. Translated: CASSRTSGDPQFF.

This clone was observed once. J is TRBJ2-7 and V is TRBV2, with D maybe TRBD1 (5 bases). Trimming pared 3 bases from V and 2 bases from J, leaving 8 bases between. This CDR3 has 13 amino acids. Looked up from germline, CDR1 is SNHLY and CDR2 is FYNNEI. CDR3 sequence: CASSDSRAYEQYF. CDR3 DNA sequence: TGTGCCAGCAGTGATTCCAGGGCCTACGAGCAGTACTTC.

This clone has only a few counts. This CDR3 is CASSEEGAENTEAFF. CDR3 coding DNA: TGTGCCAGCAGCGAGGAGGGGGCCGAGAACACTGAAGCTTTCTTT. The chain has TRBV9 and TRBJ1-1; 7 bases map to TRBD1. Germline CDR1 is SGDLS and CDR2 is YYNGEE. The CDR3 has 15 amino acids. V was pared by 3 bases and J by 1 base, with 6 bases of the junction left unmatched.

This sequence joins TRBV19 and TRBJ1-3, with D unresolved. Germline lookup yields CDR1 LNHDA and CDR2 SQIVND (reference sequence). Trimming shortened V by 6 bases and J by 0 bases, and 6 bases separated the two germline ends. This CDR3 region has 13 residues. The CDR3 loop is CASRERSGNTIYF. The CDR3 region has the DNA TGTGCCAGTAGAGAGCGCTCTGGAAACACCATATATTTT.